Listed below are T cell receptor beta chains from one sample, sequenced in a study of T cell responses to AZD1222 COVID-19 vaccine. Sequencing used immunoSEQ multiplex PCR; TCRdb keeps in-frame clones, though not all of them. The sample includes 90,000 to 95,000 clones, 90% to 95% seen only once; the top ten take more than 6.5%. This specimen consisted of peripheral blood, obtained on day 0 of AZD1222 vaccination. These receptors were collected from an adult in good health. The CDR3 runs from the conserved cysteine through the conserved F or W. D genes are given only for firm matches.

>.|TRBJ1-3|TRBV5-6
CASIQRSSGNTIYF
>TRBD2|TRBJ2-1|TRBV7-9
CASRTAGALFNEQFF
>TRBD1|TRBJ1-1|TRBV6-1
CASSDLSQGQNTEAFF
>TRBD1|TRBJ1-1|TRBV29-1
CSVGGQGTEAFF
>.|TRBJ1-4|TRBV19
CASSNHRDEGEKLFF
>.|TRBJ1-3|TRBV18
CASSPKGLAAGNTIYF
>TRBD1|TRBJ1-5|TRBV19
CASSIGTETGHQPQHF
>.|TRBJ1-2|TRBV5-1
CASSTGQANYGYTF
>TRBD1|TRBJ1-1|TRBV27
CASSSGQGALNTEAFF
>.|TRBJ1-3|TRBV28
CASSDPTWSSGNTIYF
>.|TRBJ1-5|TRBV10-3
CAISESSGPPGQPQHF
>TRBD2|TRBJ2-3|TRBV7-3
CASSFSGGAPDTQYF
>.|TRBJ2-5|TRBV2
CASSESRLGKETQYF
>.|TRBJ2-5|TRBV7-8
CATVRGSVQETQYF
>TRBD2|TRBJ2-4|TRBV7-9
CASSLQRGLYKNIQYF
>.|TRBJ2-7|TRBV30
CAWSDTAEKEYEQYF
>.|TRBJ1-1|TRBV4-1
CASSQDLRRNTEAFF
>.|TRBJ1-5|TRBV10-3
CATTLDGSGQPQHF
>.|TRBJ1-2|TRBV11-2
CASSYGATYGYTF
>.|TRBJ1-5|TRBV30
CAWSTTDFQPQHF
>.|TRBJ2-2|TRBV29-1
CSASGGFGTGELFF
>.|TRBJ1-5|TRBV7-2
CASSLEENQPQHF
>.|TRBJ1-1|TRBV6-1
CASSEMVETEAFF
>.|TRBJ2-3|TRBV6-2/TRBV6-3
CASSYTETDTQYF
>.|TRBJ2-3|TRBV27
CASSSRHGTQYF
>.|TRBJ1-2|TRBV3-1/TRBV3-2
CASSRSRGGYTF
>TRBD2|TRBJ2-7|TRBV4-1
CASSSPAGASYEQYF
>.|TRBJ1-3|TRBV21-1
CASTGCSSGNTIYF
>.|TRBJ1-1|TRBV5-4
CASSLAGVDTEAFF
>.|TRBJ2-2|TRBV7-6
CASSLMGLNTGELFF
>TRBD2|TRBJ2-1|TRBV7-9
CASSPQGLAGANEQFF
>.|TRBJ1-2|TRBV7-9
CASSAGVGYTF
>.|TRBJ2-6|TRBV10-3
CAIRGTASGANVLTF
>TRBD1|TRBJ1-4|TRBV18
CASSPGTDNEKLFF
>.|TRBJ1-1|TRBV12-3/TRBV12-4
CASSPGQNTEAFF
>TRBD1|TRBJ1-3|TRBV9
CASSVGQGTGGNTIYF
>.|TRBJ1-3|TRBV5-1
CASSLAPSSSGNTIYF
>TRBD2|TRBJ2-4|TRBV19
CASATSGGVKNIQYF
>.|TRBJ1-1|TRBV9
CASSVVSMGPNTEAFF
>TRBD1|TRBJ1-1|TRBV9
CASSVGFGTEEAFF
>.|TRBJ2-1|TRBV6-6
CASSETVRVHEQFF
>.|TRBJ1-1|TRBV27
CASSRGGTEAFF
>.|TRBJ1-3|TRBV30
CAWSSPGTADSGNTIYF
>TRBD1|TRBJ1-4|TRBV19
CASSKGQTWTNEKLFF
>TRBD1|TRBJ1-4|TRBV3-1/TRBV3-2
CASSHLTGAWLGFGGNEKLFF
>.|TRBJ1-4|TRBV9
CASSVKGFGEKLFF
>TRBD1|TRBJ1-6|TRBV5-1
CASSLGQGHSDSPLHF
>.|TRBJ1-2|TRBV2
CASRLIVDGYTF
>.|TRBJ2-2|TRBV11-3
CASSFSSGTGELFF
>.|TRBJ2-2|TRBV30
CAWDRSNTGELFF
>.|TRBJ1-1|TRBV7-3
CASSPAGRGGRGTEAFF
>.|TRBJ1-2|TRBV5-6
CASSRVSNYGYTF
>TRBD2|TRBJ2-7|TRBV28
CASSALAGVSYEQYF
>.|TRBJ1-1|TRBV5-1
CASRPQDGLNTEAFF
>.|TRBJ1-5|TRBV6-6
CASSPSGSNQPQHF